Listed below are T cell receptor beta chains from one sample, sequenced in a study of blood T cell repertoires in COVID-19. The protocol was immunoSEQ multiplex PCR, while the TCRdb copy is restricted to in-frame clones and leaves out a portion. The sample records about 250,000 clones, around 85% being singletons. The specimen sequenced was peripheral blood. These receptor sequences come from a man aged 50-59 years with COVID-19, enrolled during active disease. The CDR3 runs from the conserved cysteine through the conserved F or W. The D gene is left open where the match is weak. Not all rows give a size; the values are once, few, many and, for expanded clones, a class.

cdr3_nt: TGTGCCAGCAGTTTATCGGGGGGGCGCCGGAATAATTCACCCCTCCACTTT
cdr3_aa: CASSLSGGRRNNSPLHF
j_call: TRBJ1-6
v_call: TRBV27
d_call: NA
cdr3_length: 17
clone_size: NA

cdr3_nt: TGTGCCAGCCGTATAACAGGGGTTAGCGATCAGCCCCAGCATTTT
cdr3_aa: CASRITGVSDQPQHF
j_call: TRBJ1-5
v_call: TRBV27
d_call: TRBD1
cdr3_length: 15
clone_size: NA

cdr3_nt: TGTGCCAGCAGCAAGGGACAGGGTAATCAGCCCCAGCATTTT
cdr3_aa: CASSKGQGNQPQHF
j_call: TRBJ1-5
v_call: TRBV9
d_call: TRBD1
cdr3_length: 14
clone_size: few

cdr3_nt: TGCGCCAGCAGCCCATTAGCGGGGGGCCCTACCTACGAGCAGTACTTC
cdr3_aa: CASSPLAGGPTYEQYF
j_call: TRBJ2-7
v_call: TRBV5-1
d_call: TRBD2
cdr3_length: 16
clone_size: NA

cdr3_nt: TGCGCCAGCAGCTTGGCCAACACAAACCGAGATACGCAGTATTTT
cdr3_aa: CASSLANTNRDTQYF
j_call: TRBJ2-3
v_call: TRBV5-1
d_call: NA
cdr3_length: 15
clone_size: NA

cdr3_nt: TGTGCCAGCAGCTCGGACACAGGGATCGGCAATCAGCCCCAGCATTTT
cdr3_aa: CASSSDTGIGNQPQHF
j_call: TRBJ1-5
v_call: TRBV7-8
d_call: NA
cdr3_length: 16
clone_size: NA

cdr3_nt: TGTGCCAGCTGCGGACAGCCCATCATGAACACTGAAGCTTTCTTT
cdr3_aa: CASCGQPIMNTEAFF
j_call: TRBJ1-1
v_call: TRBV2
d_call: NA
cdr3_length: 15
clone_size: few

cdr3_nt: TGTGCCACCAGTAATGCCGGGACAGGGGTACATACGCAGTATTTT
cdr3_aa: CATSNAGTGVHTQYF
j_call: TRBJ2-3
v_call: TRBV24-1
d_call: TRBD1
cdr3_length: 15
clone_size: NA

cdr3_nt: TGTGCCAGCAGCGTCAACTTGGGAGCTGAAGCTTTCTTT
cdr3_aa: CASSVNLGAEAFF
j_call: TRBJ1-1
v_call: TRBV9
d_call: NA
cdr3_length: 13
clone_size: NA

cdr3_nt: TGTGCCAGCAGCTGGGAGGGCGGGCTCTTGGATTCACCCCTCCACTTT
cdr3_aa: CASSWEGGLLDSPLHF
j_call: TRBJ1-6
v_call: TRBV7-8
d_call: NA
cdr3_length: 16
clone_size: NA

cdr3_nt: TGTGCCAGCAGTGATACCGGGACAGGCTCCTACAATGAGCAGTTCTTC
cdr3_aa: CASSDTGTGSYNEQFF
j_call: TRBJ2-1
v_call: TRBV25-1
d_call: TRBD1
cdr3_length: 16
clone_size: NA

cdr3_nt: TGTGCCAGCACCCTCTGGCGCGACGGGGGCTACACCTTC
cdr3_aa: CASTLWRDGGYTF
j_call: TRBJ1-2
v_call: TRBV5-6
d_call: NA
cdr3_length: 13
clone_size: NA

cdr3_nt: TGTGCCAGCAGCGTAGCGGGGGCCTACACCGGGGAGCTGTTTTTT
cdr3_aa: CASSVAGAYTGELFF
j_call: TRBJ2-2
v_call: TRBV5-4
d_call: TRBD2
cdr3_length: 15
clone_size: few

cdr3_nt: TGTGCCAGCAGCTTAGGAGCGACGGGGTCCGGCTCACCCCTCCACTTT
cdr3_aa: CASSLGATGSGSPLHF
j_call: TRBJ1-6
v_call: TRBV11-2
d_call: NA
cdr3_length: 16
clone_size: NA

cdr3_nt: TGTGCCAGCAGCCCTTCTGGTAGAAAGTACTATGGCTACACCTTC
cdr3_aa: CASSPSGRKYYGYTF
j_call: TRBJ1-2
v_call: TRBV5-6
d_call: NA
cdr3_length: 15
clone_size: NA

cdr3_nt: TGTGCCAGCAGACCTACAGGGTCGAGCTATGGCTACACCTTC
cdr3_aa: CASRPTGSSYGYTF
j_call: TRBJ1-2
v_call: TRBV6-6
d_call: NA
cdr3_length: 14
clone_size: few

cdr3_nt: TGTGCCAGCAGCTTTCCGAGGGGGTACCAAGAGACCCAGTACTTC
cdr3_aa: CASSFPRGYQETQYF
j_call: TRBJ2-5
v_call: TRBV5-4
d_call: NA
cdr3_length: 15
clone_size: NA